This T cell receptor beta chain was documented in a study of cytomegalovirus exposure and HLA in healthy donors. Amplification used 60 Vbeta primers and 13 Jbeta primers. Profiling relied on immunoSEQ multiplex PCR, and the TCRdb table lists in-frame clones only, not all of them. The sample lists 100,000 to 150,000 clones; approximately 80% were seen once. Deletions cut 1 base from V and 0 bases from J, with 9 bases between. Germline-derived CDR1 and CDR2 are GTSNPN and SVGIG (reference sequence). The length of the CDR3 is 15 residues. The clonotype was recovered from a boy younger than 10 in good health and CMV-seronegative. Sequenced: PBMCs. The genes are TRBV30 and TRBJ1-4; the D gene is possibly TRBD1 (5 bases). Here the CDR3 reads CAWSGGEATNEKLFF. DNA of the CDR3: TGTGCCTGGAGTGGGGGGGAGGCAACTAATGAAAAACTGTTTTTT.